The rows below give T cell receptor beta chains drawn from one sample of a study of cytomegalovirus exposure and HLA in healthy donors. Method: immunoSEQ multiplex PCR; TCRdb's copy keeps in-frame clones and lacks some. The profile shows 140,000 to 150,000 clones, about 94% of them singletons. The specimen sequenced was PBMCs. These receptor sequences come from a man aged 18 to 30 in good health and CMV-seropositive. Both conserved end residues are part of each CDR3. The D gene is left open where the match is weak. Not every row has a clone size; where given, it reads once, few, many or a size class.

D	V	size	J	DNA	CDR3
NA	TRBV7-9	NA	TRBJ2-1	TGTGCCAGCAGCTTAGTTGGGGGCCTGGGCGAGCAGTTCTTC	CASSLVGGLGEQFF
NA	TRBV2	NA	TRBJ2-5	TGTGCCAGCAGCCAGGAGACCCAGTACTTC	CASSQETQYF
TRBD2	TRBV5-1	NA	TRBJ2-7	TGCGCCAGCAGCTCAGGAATCCTAGCGGGGCGGCTCGAGCAGTACTTC	CASSSGILAGRLEQYF
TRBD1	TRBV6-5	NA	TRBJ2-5	TGTGCCAGCAGACGTGGGACAGGAGGGGAGACCCAGTACTTC	CASRRGTGGETQYF
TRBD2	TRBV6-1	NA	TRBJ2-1	TGTGCCAGCAGTGGTGGGGCGGGAGGTTACAATGAGCAGTTCTTC	CASSGGAGGYNEQFF
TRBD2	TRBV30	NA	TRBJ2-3	TGTGCCTCCTCTAGCGGGAACACAGATACGCAGTATTTT	CASSSGNTDTQYF
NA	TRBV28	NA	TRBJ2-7	TGTGCCAGCAGTTCCCCCAGTAGCGGCGCCTACGAGCAGTACTTC	CASSSPSSGAYEQYF
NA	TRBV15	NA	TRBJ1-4	TGTGCCACCAGCAGTGGAGGGACCGCCCTCGCTAATGAAAAACTGTTTTTT	CATSSGGTALANEKLFF
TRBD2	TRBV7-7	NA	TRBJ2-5	TGTGCTAGCAGCCCTGGACTAGCGGGGGAGACCCAGTACTTC	CASSPGLAGETQYF
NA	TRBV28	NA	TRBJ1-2	TGTGCCAGCAGTTTATTGGGGGGACCCAGCTATGGCTACACCTTC	CASSLLGGPSYGYTF
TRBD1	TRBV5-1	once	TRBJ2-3	TGCGCCAGCAGCATGAGACAGGGTAGCACAGATACGCAGTATTTT	CASSMRQGSTDTQYF
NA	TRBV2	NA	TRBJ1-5	TGTGCCAGCAGTGAAGGGCATCAGCCCCAGCATTTT	CASSEGHQPQHF
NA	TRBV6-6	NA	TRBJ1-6	TGTGCCAGCAGTTACGCTGAGAGCTCCTATAATTCACCCCTCCACTTT	CASSYAESSYNSPLHF
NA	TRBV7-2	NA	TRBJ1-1	TGTGCCAGCAGCTGGGCCACCGGAAGGACTGAAGCTTTCTTT	CASSWATGRTEAFF
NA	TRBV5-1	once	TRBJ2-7	TGCGCCAGCAGCTCGGGGAGAGGAGACGAGCAGTACTTC	CASSSGRGDEQYF
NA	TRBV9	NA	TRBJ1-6	TGTGCCAGCAGCGTAGGGAGCTCCTATAATTCACCCCTCCACTTT	CASSVGSSYNSPLHF
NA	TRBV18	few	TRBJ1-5	TGTGCCAGCTCTGGGACAAGCAATCAGCCCCAGCATTTT	CASSGTSNQPQHF